Below are 20 T cell receptor beta chains sequenced from a single sample in a study of control samples from healthy donors and cancer patients. TCRdb's table, derived via immunoSEQ multiplex PCR, lists solely in-frame clones and lacks some. Among roughly 120,000 clones listed, around nine tenths were seen once. What was sequenced was blood. These receptor sequences come from a man aged 25 to 45 in good health.

V is TRBV12-5 and J is TRBJ1-2; D gene ambiguous. The CDR3 extends over 14 amino acids. The germline V gene encodes CDR1 LGHNT and CDR2 FRNRAP. Trimming removed 1 base from V and 6 bases from J, with 12 bases in between. CDR3 protein: CASGLARILNGYTF. The CDR3 coding sequence is TGTGCTAGTGGTTTGGCACGAATACTAAATGGCTACACCTTC. The complete variable domain, with remaining parts taken from reference TRBV12-5 and TRBJ1-2, reads DARVTQTPRHKVTEMGQEVTMRCQPILGHNTVFWYRQTMMQGLELLAYFRNRAPLDDSGMPKDRFSAEMPDATLATLKIQPSEPRDSAVYFCASGLARILNGYTFGSGTRLTVV.

The CDR3 sequence: CASSLGQGVPYTF. As DNA, the CDR3 is TGTGCCAGCAGTTTGGGACAGGGGGTTCCCTACACCTTC. The genes are TRBV6-5 and TRBJ1-2, with TRBD1 identical over 11 bases. J lost 10 bases, V lost 4 bases, and 5 bases had no gene match. The germline V gene encodes CDR1 MNHEY and CDR2 SVGAGI. The CDR3 contains 13 residues.

The DNA for the CDR3 is TGTGCCAGCAGCTTAACGAGGGGATTTGAAGCTTTCTTT. It yields the protein CASSLTRGFEAFF. The chain links TRBV7-3 to TRBJ1-1; a possible D gene is TRBD1 (5 bases). Trimming cost V 0 bases and J 7 bases, with 9 bases left between them. This CDR3 region has 13 residues. Germline V gene sequence: CDR1 SGHTA, CDR2 FQGTGA. The variable domain in full, completed from reference TRBV7-3 and TRBJ1-1, reads GAGVSQTPSNKVTEKGKYVELRCDPISGHTALYWYRQSLGQGPEFLIYFQGTGAADDSGLPNDRFFAVRPEGSVSTLKIQRTERGDSAVYLCASSLTRGFEAFFGQGTRLTVV.

This clone is classed as medium-sized. This chain uses TRBV9 with TRBJ2-1, with TRBD2 identical over 11 bases. The germline gives CDR1 SGDLS, CDR2 YYNGEE. This CDR3 spans 16 amino acids. The V and J ends lost 4 bases and 0 bases, in that order; junction bases with no gene match: 3. The CDR3 sequence: CASSLAGGRSYNEQFF. The CDR3 nucleotides read TGTGCCAGCAGCCTAGCGGGGGGCCGCTCCTACAATGAGCAGTTCTTC.

V and J are TRBV5-4 and TRBJ1-2, with D perhaps matching TRBD1 (6 bases). The CDR3 consists of 14 residues. V dropped 1 base and J dropped 5 bases, with 12 bases sitting between them. CDR1 and CDR2 (germline): SGHNT, YYREEE (reference sequence). The CDR3 nucleotides read TGTGCCAGCAGCTTGAGAGGGGGAGGGTATGGCTACACCTTC. Amino acid sequence: CASSLRGGGYGYTF.

V is TRBV24-1 and J is TRBJ2-2; 11 positions match TRBD2. Germline loops: CDR1 KGHDR, CDR2 SFDVKD. CDR3 length: 18 amino acids. After removal of 2 bases from V and 4 bases from J, the junction contained 8 bases not matched to a gene. CDR3 sequence (DNA): TGTGCCACCAGTGATTCCCTGAGGCTAGCGGGGGGCACCGGGGAGCTGTTTTTT. This encodes CATSDSLRLAGGTGELFF.

The genes are TRBV6-5 and TRBJ1-2; no clear D. The CDR3 is made up of 13 amino acids. Germline CDR1 is MNHEY and CDR2 is SVGAGI. Trimming took 0 bases from V and 4 from J, leaving 6 bases between them. The CDR3 DNA sequence: TGTGCCAGCAGTTACTCGAAAGGCTATGGCTACACCTTC. This gives the protein CASSYSKGYGYTF.

This sequence joins TRBV23-1 and TRBJ2-1, with 12 positions matching TRBD2. TRBV23-1 falls under the ORF class, with uncertain function. This CDR3 contains 16 residues. Trimming at V came to 3 bases and at J to 6 bases, leaving 6 bases not matched to a gene. The CDR3 nucleotides read TGCGCCAGCAGTCACCTAGCGGGGGGGCTCTTCAATGAGCAGTTCTTC. Encoded protein: CASSHLAGGLFNEQFF.

This chain connects TRBV1 to TRBJ2-7; the table's D call, TRBD1, has no DNA check behind it. TRBV1 is a documented pseudogene. CDR3 length: 13 residues. CDR3 nucleotide sequence: TGCACCAGCGGAGCAAACAGGGTTTACGAGCAGTACGTC. Its translation: CTSGANRVYEQYV.

The chain uses TRBV10-3 and TRBJ2-7; possibly TRBD1 for D (7 bases). Trimming shortened V by 11 bases and J by 6 bases, and 23 bases separated the two germline ends. CDR3 length: 14 residues. Germline CDR1 and CDR2: ENHRY and SYGVKD. Written as DNA, the CDR3 is TGTGCCGCCCGGACTACAGGGGCCCGGGGCGAGCAGTACTTC. Amino acid sequence: CAARTTGARGEQYF.

This chain uses TRBV9 with TRBJ1-4, with D perhaps TRBD1 (5 bases). The germline V and J ends were trimmed by 0 bases and 0 bases, with 15 bases remaining between them. The germline CDR1 and CDR2 sequences are SGDLS and YYNGEE. The length of the CDR3 is 18 residues. CDR3 DNA sequence: TGTGCCAGCAGCGTAGAAGGGGTTACCCCTGCAACTAATGAAAAACTGTTTTTT. This encodes CASSVEGVTPATNEKLFF. Filled out from reference TRBV9 and TRBJ1-4, the complete variable domain reads DSGVTQTPKHLITATGQRVTLRCSPRSGDLSVYWYQQSLDQGLQFLIQYYNGEERAKGNILERFSAQQFPDLHSELNLSSLELGDSALYFCASSVEGVTPATNEKLFFGSGTQLSVL.

The rearrangement links TRBV14 to TRBJ2-6, with unresolved D. Germline assignment: CDR1 SGHDN and CDR2 FVKESK. This CDR3 spans 13 amino acids. Deletions cut 6 bases from V and 4 bases from J, with 7 bases between. CDR3 sequence (DNA): TGTGCCAGCAGTCCCCTAGGGGCCAACGTCCTGACTTTC. Its translation is CASSPLGANVLTF. The whole variable domain, remainder taken from reference TRBV14 and TRBJ2-6, is EAGVTQFPSHSVIEKGQTVTLRCDPISGHDNLYWYRRVMGKEIKFLLHFVKESKQDESGMPNNRFLAERTGGTYSTLKVQPAELEDSGVYFCASSPLGANVLTFGAGSRLTVL.

This clone was picked up a small number of times. No conserved phenylalanine or tryptophan ends this CDR3, so it is likely a read error. It is unclear where the CDR3 begins or ends on the DNA, so no DNA is shown, and the CDR3 is as TCRdb lists it. The V call is TRBV6-6, the J call TRBJ1-1; TRBD1, as called in the table, went unchecked against the DNA. Including both end residues, the CDR3 is 12 amino acids long. CDR1 and CDR2 (germline): MNHNY, SVGAGI (reference sequence). The CDR3 here is CASSLQGATSVL.

The chain is built from TRBV7-8 and TRBJ1-2, with a weak D call TRBD1 (5 bases). The CDR3 extends over 16 amino acids. Germline CDR1 and CDR2: SGHVS and FQNEAQ. V dropped 0 bases and J dropped 2 bases, with 13 bases sitting between them. DNA of the CDR3: TGTGCCAGCAGCTTAGCCCGGGCCAGGGCCAACTATGGCTACACCTTC. This sequence encodes CASSLARARANYGYTF.

V gene TRBV7-5 combines with J gene TRBJ1-2. TRBV7-5 is recorded as a pseudogene. This CDR3 contains 16 residues. The CDR3 DNA reads as TGTGCCAGCCTTGGGCCCTCGGGCCCTGCAAAGCCTGGCTACACCTTC. This encodes CASLGPSGPAKPGYTF.

The chain has TRBV19 and TRBJ1-5; TRBD1 agrees at 7 bases. V was pared by 9 bases and J by 1 base, with 6 bases of the junction left unmatched. In germline, CDR1 is LNHDA, CDR2 SQIVND (reference sequence). The CDR3 sequence is 14 residues long. CDR3 protein: CASYRQGSNQPQHF. CDR3 coding DNA: TGTGCCAGCTACCGACAGGGAAGCAATCAGCCCCAGCATTTT.

This clone was seen once. The V gene is TRBV29-1, the J gene TRBJ2-6; 7 bases match TRBD1. V gave up 8 bases and J gave up 4 bases; unmatched junction bases: 8. From germline, CDR1 is SQVTM and CDR2 ANQGSEA. The CDR3 runs 14 residues. This CDR3 is CSMGQSMGANVLTF. CDR3 coding DNA: TGCAGCATGGGACAGTCTATGGGGGCCAACGTCCTGACTTTC.

J is TRBJ2-5 and V is TRBV5-1; TRBD2 might be the D (5 bases). The V gene's germline CDR1 is SGHRS and CDR2 YFSETQ. V was clipped by 4 bases and J by 1 base, with 8 bases between them. The CDR3 has 13 residues. DNA for the CDR3: TGCGCCAGCAGCGGAGGTCTCCAAGAGACCCAGTACTTC. Translated, it gives CASSGGLQETQYF. Full variable domain (remainder filled in from reference TRBV5-1 and TRBJ2-5): KAGVTQTPRYLIKTRGQQVTLSCSPISGHRSVSWYQQTPGQGLQFLFEYFSETQRNKGNFPGRFSGRQFSNSRSEMNVSTLELGDSALYLCASSGGLQETQYFGPGTRLLVL.

CDR3 in DNA: TGTGCCAGCAGTGAAGCAGGGACTGGAAACACCATATATTTT. Protein product: CASSEAGTGNTIYF. The chain joins TRBV6-1 to TRBJ1-3; no reliable D call. The CDR3 is made up of 14 amino acids. The V end lost 0 bases, the J end lost 2 bases, and 5 bases lay between the germline ends. Germline values: CDR1 MNHNS, CDR2 SASEGT.

This clone has just a few counts. This chain joins TRBV2 and TRBJ1-6, with TRBD1 as a possible D gene (5 bases). There are 14 residues in the CDR3. V lost 11 bases to trimming and J lost 3 bases, with 14 bases between them. Germline values: CDR1 SNHLY, CDR2 FYNNEI. CDR3 in amino acids: CAYRGGFYNSPLHF. CDR3 nucleotides: TGTGCCTACCGTGGGGGATTCTATAATTCACCCCTCCACTTT.